Listed here are 23 T cell receptor beta chains from one sample, sequenced in a study of human thymus T cells. Thymus tissue for the work was resected from patients undergoing corrective heart surgery. The data were produced by immunoSEQ multiplex PCR, yet TCRdb's version contains in-frame clones alone and is incomplete. This table holds fewer than 90,000 clones, around 96% found once. Sequences were obtained from thymus tissue. The receptors were sampled from a boy under two years old with a congenital heart defect but otherwise immunologically healthy.

V is TRBV12-5 and J is TRBJ1-1; 8 bases line up with TRBD1. This CDR3 is built from 16 residues. Per the germline V gene, CDR1 is LGHNT and CDR2 is FRNRAP. V was pared by 4 bases and J by 3 bases, with 10 bases of the junction left unmatched. CDR3 sequence reads: CASGWLGQGGYTEAFF. CDR3 bases: TGTGCTAGTGGTTGGCTTGGACAGGGAGGTTACACTGAAGCTTTCTTT. Full variable domain (outside the CDR3, taken from reference TRBV12-5 and TRBJ1-1): DARVTQTPRHKVTEMGQEVTMRCQPILGHNTVFWYRQTMMQGLELLAYFRNRAPLDDSGMPKDRFSAEMPDATLATLKIQPSEPRDSAVYFCASGWLGQGGYTEAFFGQGTRLTVV.

J is TRBJ2-7 and V is TRBV28; 7 bases align to TRBD2. Germline-derived CDR1 and CDR2 are MDHEN and SYDVKM. CDR3 length: 18 residues. V lost 7 bases and J lost 3; bases outside the gene matches: 21. The DNA of the CDR3 is TGTGCCAGCACCAAACCCCTGAGAATCGGGAGGCGGGGCTACGAGCAGTACTTC. Translated: CASTKPLRIGRRGYEQYF.

This sequence joins TRBV11-2 and TRBJ2-5, with D unresolved. CDR3 length equals 13 residues. Germline CDR1 is SGHAT and CDR2 is FQNNGV. V was trimmed by 1 base and J by 4 bases, leaving 7 bases between them. The CDR3 protein is CASSLVALETQYF. The CDR3, as DNA: TGTGCCAGCAGCTTAGTGGCTCTAGAGACCCAGTACTTC.

The V and J genes are TRBV5-4 and TRBJ1-2; D remains ambiguous. The CDR3 length is 14 residues. The V end was cut by 4 bases, the J end by 5 bases, with 15 bases between. CDR1 and CDR2 from the germline V gene are SGHNT and YYREEE (reference sequence). CDR3 amino acids: CASSTPLRPYGYTF. The CDR3 DNA reads as TGTGCCAGCAGCACGCCTTTGAGGCCTTATGGCTACACCTTC.

The chain has TRBV7-2 and TRBJ1-2; no definite D call. This CDR3 spans 15 amino acids. The V and J ends lost 3 bases and 6 bases respectively, with 17 bases between them. The germline V gene encodes CDR1 SGHTA and CDR2 FQGNSA. In DNA form, the CDR3 reads TGTGCCAGCAGCTTTTCGCGGGATGCGGGTGATGGCTACACCTTC. This translates into CASSFSRDAGDGYTF.

The rearrangement uses TRBV5-6 and TRBJ1-2; D is uncertain. This CDR3 comprises 14 residues. The V and J ends lost 1 base and 6 bases respectively, with 13 bases between them. Germline CDR1 and CDR2: SGHDT and YYEEEE. CDR3 DNA: TGTGCCAGCAGCTTGTGCGGGGTTCCCGATGGCTACACCTTC. It encodes CASSLCGVPDGYTF.

V is TRBV19 and J is TRBJ2-1; TRBD2 aligns across 11 bases. J lost 8 bases, V lost 5 bases, and 11 bases had no gene match. This CDR3 region has 16 residues. Germline V lookup: CDR1 LNHDA, CDR2 SQIVND (reference sequence). The CDR3 here is CASSAPTSGSLYEQFF. CDR3 nucleotide sequence: TGTGCCAGTAGTGCTCCAACTAGCGGGAGTCTTTATGAGCAGTTCTTC.

The rearrangement joins TRBV4-2 to TRBJ2-1; TRBD2 matches at 10 bases. V lost 1 base to trimming and J lost 10 bases; unmatched junction nucleotides: 10. The CDR3 is 16 residues long. Germline V gene data show CDR1 as LGHNA and CDR2 as YNFKEQ. The CDR3 region is CASSQGSSGGRGEQFF. The CDR3 bases are TGTGCCAGCAGCCAAGGTTCTAGCGGGGGAAGAGGGGAGCAGTTCTTC.

V gene TRBV14 combines with J gene TRBJ2-3; D remains unclear. The CDR3 is 15 residues long. In germline, CDR1 is SGHDN, CDR2 FVKESK. Trimming pared 1 base from V and 2 bases from J, leaving 10 bases between. CDR3 DNA sequence: TGTGCCAGCAGCCAAGTGGGCGGCTACACAGATACGCAGTATTTT. Amino acids: CASSQVGGYTDTQYF. The full variable domain, its missing parts supplied by reference TRBV14 and TRBJ2-3, is EAGVTQFPSHSVIEKGQTVTLRCDPISGHDNLYWYRRVMGKEIKFLLHFVKESKQDESGMPNNRFLAERTGGTYSTLKVQPAELEDSGVYFCASSQVGGYTDTQYFGPGTRLTVL.

The J gene is TRBJ1-2, the V gene TRBV15; no firm D call. Per the germline V gene, CDR1 is LNHNV and CDR2 is YYDKDF (reference sequence). The CDR3 is made up of 17 amino acids. V was cut by 5 bases and J by 4 bases, with 23 bases left in between. This CDR3 reads CATSLLRLGPHLYGYTF. CDR3 nucleotides: TGTGCCACCAGCCTATTACGTTTGGGCCCCCACCTCTATGGCTACACCTTC.

The V gene is TRBV5-4, the J gene TRBJ2-5, with TRBD2 matching over 9 bases. The length of the CDR3 is 14 residues. The V gene's germline CDR1 is SGHNT and CDR2 YYREEE (reference sequence). Trimming at V came to 1 base and at J to 7 bases, leaving 5 bases not matched to a gene. The CDR3: CASSLYSGGSTQYF. The CDR3 DNA follows: TGTGCCAGCAGCTTGTATAGCGGGGGATCGACCCAGTACTTC.

The chain's CDR3 is CAISPRSPRSYNEQFF. For the CDR3, the DNA is TGTGCCATCAGCCCTAGGAGCCCTCGCTCCTACAATGAGCAGTTCTTC. The rearrangement links TRBV10-3 to TRBJ2-1; D is unclear. The V and J ends lost 6 bases and 0 bases respectively, with 15 bases between them. The CDR3 has 16 residues. CDR1 is ENHRY and CDR2 is SYGVKD in the germline V gene.

V usage is TRBV6-4 and J usage is TRBJ1-6, with 8 bases identical to TRBD1. The germline gives CDR1 MRHNA, CDR2 SNTAGT. V lost 5 bases to trimming and J lost 9 bases; unmatched junction nucleotides: 3. The CDR3 consists of 13 residues. CDR3 sequence reads: CASSRTGGSPLHF. Here the CDR3 DNA reads TGTGCCAGCAGTCGTACAGGGGGTTCACCCCTCCACTTT.

J is TRBJ1-1 and V is TRBV25-1; D perhaps matches TRBD1 (6 bases). Per germline, CDR1 MGHDK and CDR2 SYGVNS. Between the trimmed V and J ends, which lost 5 bases and 1 base, there was a span of 8 bases. The CDR3 has 13 amino acids. The CDR3 protein is CASSTGQNTEAFF. The CDR3 coding sequence is TGTGCCAGCAGTACGGGACAGAACACTGAAGCTTTCTTT.

J is TRBJ1-1 and V is TRBV5-1; perhaps TRBD1 as D (5 bases). Germline assignment: CDR1 SGHRS and CDR2 YFSETQ. V was pared by 4 bases and J by 0 bases, with 16 bases between. CDR3 length: 16 residues. CDR3 region: CASSRRQNTMNTEAFF. Written as DNA, the CDR3 is TGCGCCAGCAGCAGAAGACAGAACACCATGAACACTGAAGCTTTCTTT. Together with reference TRBV5-1 and TRBJ1-1, the CDR3 gives the full variable domain: KAGVTQTPRYLIKTRGQQVTLSCSPISGHRSVSWYQQTPGQGLQFLFEYFSETQRNKGNFPGRFSGRQFSNSRSEMNVSTLELGDSALYLCASSRRQNTMNTEAFFGQGTRLTVV.

The chain has TRBV7-9 and TRBJ1-2, with a weak D call TRBD1 (6 bases). The length of the CDR3 is 14 residues. V shed 5 bases and J shed 4 bases, with 14 bases lying between them. Germline V lookup: CDR1 SEHNR, CDR2 FQNEAQ (reference sequence). Here the CDR3 DNA reads TGTGCCAGCAGCCGGGACATCCAGGGCTATGGCTACACCTTC. Translation: CASSRDIQGYGYTF.

V and J are TRBV28 and TRBJ2-3; 14 bases fit TRBD2. CDR3 length: 17 amino acids. Germline values: CDR1 MDHEN, CDR2 SYDVKM. The V segment lost 6 bases and the J segment 4 bases; nucleotides outside the gene matches: 9. The CDR3 region is CASRPRLAGGPSDTQYF. The CDR3 region has the DNA TGTGCCAGCAGACCAAGACTAGCGGGAGGGCCATCAGATACGCAGTATTTT.

This clone was recorded only once. The chain combines TRBV4-3 with TRBJ1-2, with 7 bases aligning to TRBD1. The CDR3 has 15 amino acids. CDR1 LGHNA and CDR2 YSLEER come from the germline V gene. Trimming cost V 3 bases and J 2 bases; bases outside gene matches: 6. The CDR3 bases are TGCGCCAGCAGCCAGGGGTCAGGGGGGAACTATGGCTACACCTTC. Its translation is CASSQGSGGNYGYTF.

This chain connects TRBV10-3 to TRBJ2-3, with D maybe TRBD1 (6 bases). CDR1 is ENHRY and CDR2 is SYGVKD in the germline V gene. V lost 3 bases to trimming and J lost 3 bases, with 16 bases between them. This CDR3 has 16 amino acids. The CDR3, as DNA: TGTGCCATCAGTGAAATAGAGGTGCAGGGGACAGATACGCAGTATTTT. Encoded protein: CAISEIEVQGTDTQYF.

The CDR3, as DNA: TGTGCCAGCAGCCCAGGGAGGGGAGAGGAGACCCAGTACTTC. Its protein is CASSPGRGEETQYF. The chain has TRBV7-4 and TRBJ2-5; 7 bases map to TRBD2. CDR1 and CDR2 (germline): SGHVT, SQSDAQ. The length of the CDR3 is 14 residues. The V segment lost 5 bases and the J segment 5 bases; nucleotides outside the gene matches: 8. Looking up the rest from reference TRBV7-4 and TRBJ2-5 gives the full variable domain: GAGVSQSPRYKVAKRGRDVALRCDSISGHVTLYWYRQTLGQGSEVLTYSQSDAQRDKSGRPSGRFSAERPERSVSTLKIQRTEQGDSAVYLCASSPGRGEETQYFGPGTRLLVL.

The genes are TRBV4-3 and TRBJ2-1; 8 bases are a match to TRBD1. The germline V gene has CDR1 LGHNA and CDR2 YSLEER. V shed 5 bases, J shed 9 bases, and the junction held 21 bases outside the gene matches. This CDR3 spans 18 amino acids. The CDR3 is CASSNRTGRGAALCEQFF. The CDR3 coding sequence is TGCGCCAGCAGCAATCGGACAGGGAGAGGGGCCGCCTTATGTGAGCAGTTCTTC.

The chain links TRBV28 to TRBJ2-7, with 11 positions matching TRBD1. The CDR3 has 21 amino acids. Trimming took 2 bases from V and 4 from J; bases not matched to a gene: 22. CDR1 is MDHEN, CDR2 SYDVKM, per germline. This chain's CDR3 is CASSLTRVPRGPGQGDYEQYF. DNA for the CDR3: TGTGCCAGCAGTTTAACCCGTGTCCCAAGGGGCCCGGGACAGGGGGATTACGAGCAGTACTTC.

The rearrangement joins TRBV9 to TRBJ2-3; 11 bases map to TRBD2. Germline values: CDR1 SGDLS, CDR2 YYNGEE. The CDR3 length is 17 residues. Trimming cost V 4 bases and J 6 bases; bases outside gene matches: 13. As DNA, the CDR3 is TGTGCCAGCAGCCTCCGACTAGCGGGGTATTCCGTCGATACGCAGTATTTT. This sequence encodes CASSLRLAGYSVDTQYF. Full variable domain (remainder filled in from reference TRBV9 and TRBJ2-3): DSGVTQTPKHLITATGQRVTLRCSPRSGDLSVYWYQQSLDQGLQFLIQYYNGEERAKGNILERFSAQQFPDLHSELNLSSLELGDSALYFCASSLRLAGYSVDTQYFGPGTRLTVL.